Below, one T cell receptor (beta chain) is given with its context. The antigen is unknown. This entry is derived from a study of response to subunit inactivated influenza vaccine. Findings and caveats of the study: There was a suggestion from the authors that each seasonal influenza vaccination recruits few new T cells.

TCRdb re-analysed the RT-PCR reads in MiXCR, keeping a single row per CDR3 protein. The table lists hundreds of thousands of distinct CDR3 sequences, 14% of them singletons, with 6% to 7% in the top ten. This CDR3 region has 14 residues. CDR1 and CDR2 from the germline V gene are MNHEY and SMNVEV (reference sequence). V gave up 7 bases and J gave up 8 bases, with 18 bases separating them. The sequencing here drew on PBMCs from blood, taken roughly 15 days before vaccination. The chain links TRBV27 to TRBJ2-1; D is possibly TRBD2 (5 bases). The sequence was obtained from a man between 45 and 60 years old who received an inactivated influenza vaccine. For the CDR3, the DNA is TGTGCCAGCACTTTTCGGGTCGGGGTGGATGAGCAGTTCTTC. Translating gives CASTFRVGVDEQFF.